This T cell receptor (beta chain) was documented in a study of T-cell memory formation after mild COVID-19. Study in general: Largely, TCR clusters stayed within a single donor. Study-level points and caveats: From day 15 to 85, contracting clones were balanced between CD4 and CD8, whereas later expanders leaned toward CD4+.

As to this clonotype: Its antigen remains unidentified.

Employing constant-segment primers, 5'RACE generated TCR alpha and TCR beta cDNA libraries bearing sample barcodes and UMIs. TCRdb re-called the 5' RACE reads with MiXCR, one entry per CDR3 protein. Of about 110,000 distinct CDR3 sequences in the sample, about a fifth were seen once. This CDR3 has 14 residues. Germline CDR1 is MGHRA and CDR2 is YSYEKL. V gave up 4 bases and J gave up 4 bases, with 13 bases separating them. The specimen sequenced was PBMCs or a T cell subset sorted from them (not recorded which). The V call is TRBV4-1, the J call TRBJ1-1; D possibly corresponds to TRBD1 (5 bases). The source is a man between 18 and 29 years old who had mild COVID-19 (a few samples of this study predate the infection). Cell type and time point are not known. CDR3 in DNA: TGCGCCAGCAGCCCAGAAGGACACTCCACTGAAGCTTTCTTT. This gives the protein CASSPEGHSTEAFF.